The 19 T cell receptor beta chains listed next were all sequenced from one sample in a study of CD8 T cells in ankylosing spondylitis. TCRdb reprocessed the 5' RACE reads via MiXCR and lists one record per CDR3 protein. The repertoire consists of around 150,000 distinct CDR3 sequences, with 40% to 50% occurring once and the leading ten covering roughly 15%. Material: synovial fluid, either unsorted or a sorted T cell fraction (not recorded which). The origin of the receptors is a male donor with ankylosing spondylitis.

This clonotype came up a few times. J is TRBJ2-1 and V is TRBV20-1; 8 nucleotides align to TRBD2. CDR3 length equals 16 residues. V shed 5 bases and J 2 bases; nucleotides not matched to a gene: 11. Germline V gene lookup returns CDR1 DFQATT and CDR2 SNEGSKA (reference sequence). CDR3 sequence reads: CSASKYSRGAYNEQFF. CDR3 nucleotide sequence: TGCAGTGCTTCCAAGTACTCGCGGGGGGCCTACAATGAGCAGTTCTTC.

This clonotype has more than one count but fewer than ten. V is TRBV12-3 or TRBV12-4 and J is TRBJ2-1, with TRBD2 matching over 10 bases. The CDR3 runs 17 residues. The J segment lost 6 bases and the V segment lost 1 base, leaving 9 bases of the junction unmatched. This CDR3 is CASSLVRLAGVGNEQFF. CDR3 DNA: TGTGCCAGCAGTTTAGTACGCCTAGCGGGAGTTGGCAATGAGCAGTTCTTC.

This clonotype came up many times. The rearrangement links TRBV29-1 to TRBJ2-7; 11 nucleotides match TRBD1. Trimming cost V 1 base and J 2 bases; bases outside gene matches: 7. Germline V gives CDR1 SQVTM, CDR2 ANQGSEA. The CDR3 contains 16 residues. The CDR3: CSVEVLRGQGAYEQYF. The CDR3 nucleotides are TGCAGCGTTGAAGTGTTGCGGGGACAGGGGGCCTACGAGCAGTACTTC.

This clonotype was seen a handful of times. The J gene is TRBJ2-7, the V gene TRBV2; no definite D call. CDR3 size: 11 residues. CDR1 and CDR2 (germline): SNHLY, FYNNEI. Trimming took 1 base from V and 7 from J, leaving 5 bases between them. CDR3 nucleotide sequence: TGTGCCAGCAGTGAAGGCTGGGAGCAGTACTTC. This codes for CASSEGWEQYF.

The J gene is TRBJ2-5, the V gene TRBV7-3, with D uncertain. V dropped 0 bases and J dropped 2 bases, with 7 bases sitting between them. CDR1 is SGHTA, CDR2 FQGTGA, per germline. The CDR3 loop spans 14 amino acids. The CDR3 reads CASSLTPEQETQYF. DNA for the CDR3: TGTGCCAGCAGCTTAACGCCTGAACAAGAGACCCAGTACTTC.

This clonotype was seen a few times. The J gene is TRBJ1-2, the V gene TRBV29-1, with 9 bases lining up with TRBD1. V shed 2 bases and J 4 bases; nucleotides not matched to a gene: 8. The CDR3 sequence is 15 residues long. Germline loops: CDR1 SQVTM, CDR2 ANQGSEA. The CDR3 coding sequence is TGCAGCGTTGAACTAGGACAGGGGAGGATCTATGGCTACACCTTC. Translated: CSVELGQGRIYGYTF.

The DNA for the CDR3 is TGTGCCAGCAGCTTAGAGAATTCACCCCTCCACTTT. Its protein is CASSLENSPLHF. This sequence joins TRBV7-9 and TRBJ1-6, with D unresolved. This CDR3 region has 12 residues. The germline gives CDR1 SEHNR, CDR2 FQNEAQ (reference sequence). Trimming removed 1 base at V and 7 bases at J, with 2 bases between. The full variable domain, with the rest looked up from reference TRBV7-9 and TRBJ1-6, is DTGVSQNPRHKITKRGQNVTFRCDPISEHNRLYWYRQTLGQGPEFLTYFQNEAQLEKSRLLSDRFSAERPKGSFSTLEIQRTEQGDSAMYLCASSLENSPLHFGNGTRLTVT.

This clonotype turned up a few times. The chain links TRBV5-1 to TRBJ1-1; D is ambiguous. V lost 2 bases and J 7 bases, leaving 12 bases between the germline ends. The CDR3 runs to 13 residues. The germline V gene encodes CDR1 SGHRS and CDR2 YFSETQ. The CDR3 loop is CASSFRNSGEAFF. The CDR3, as DNA: TGCGCCAGCAGCTTCAGGAATTCGGGTGAAGCTTTCTTT.

The chain employs TRBV12-3 or TRBV12-4 and TRBJ1-4; D not resolved. V gave up 6 bases and J gave up 7 bases, with 9 bases separating them. The CDR3 has 12 amino acids. The CDR3: CASSGVFEKLFF. The CDR3 DNA sequence: TGTGCCAGCAGCGGAGTGTTTGAAAAACTGTTTTTT.

The chain combines TRBV3-1 with TRBJ2-7; D is possibly TRBD2 (5 bases). The V gene's germline CDR1 is LGHDT and CDR2 YNNKEL (reference sequence). The CDR3 covers 16 residues. With 4 bases removed from V and 4 bases from J, the gap between germline ends came to 20 bases. CDR3 sequence (DNA): TGTGCCAGCAGCCCCCCAGCGACGCACGGACTGTACGAGCAGTACTTC. Protein product: CASSPPATHGLYEQYF.

This clonotype has only one observation. This rearrangement joins TRBV2 to TRBJ2-3; TRBD2 aligns across 11 bases. CDR1 and CDR2 (germline): SNHLY, FYNNEI. V was clipped by 10 bases and J by 4 bases; unmatched bases: 7. This CDR3 has 14 amino acids. The CDR3 spells CATLLAGDADTQYF. CDR3 nucleotides: TGTGCCACCCTACTAGCGGGGGACGCAGATACGCAGTATTTT.

The J gene is TRBJ1-2, the V gene TRBV14, with 7 bases that match TRBD1. Germline CDR1 is SGHDN and CDR2 is FVKESK. J lost 2 bases, V lost 2 bases, and 14 bases had no gene match. The CDR3 consists of 18 residues. CDR3 sequence (DNA): TGTGCCAGCAGCCAATGGCCGAGCCAGGACAGGATGAACTATGGCTACACCTTC. It specifies CASSQWPSQDRMNYGYTF.

The rearrangement uses TRBV2 and TRBJ2-7, with 10 bases identical to TRBD2. V was pared by 3 bases and J by 1 base, with 9 bases of the junction left unmatched. This CDR3 comprises 17 residues. Germline V lookup: CDR1 SNHLY, CDR2 FYNNEI. CDR3 region: CASSETSGCLLSYEQYF. In DNA form, the CDR3 reads TGTGCCAGCAGTGAGACTAGCGGGTGCCTGTTGTCCTACGAGCAGTACTTC.

This clonotype came up a few times. The chain is built from TRBV18 and TRBJ2-7; D possibly corresponds to TRBD1 (6 bases). The germline V gene has CDR1 KGHSH and CDR2 LQKENI. V was clipped by 3 bases and J by 0 bases, with 18 bases between them. CDR3 length: 17 residues. CDR3 nucleotide sequence: TGTGCCAGCTCACCTCTTGGACAGACCGAATACTCCTACGAGCAGTACTTC. Encoded protein: CASSPLGQTEYSYEQYF. Filled out from reference TRBV18 and TRBJ2-7, the complete variable domain reads NAGVMQNPRHLVRRRGQEARLRCSPMKGHSHVYWYRQLPEEGLKFMVYLQKENIIDESGMPKERFSAEFPKEGPSILRIQQVVRGDSAAYFCASSPLGQTEYSYEQYFGPGTRLTVT.

The DNA of the CDR3 is TGTGCCAGCAGCTTGAGGGGGTCACAAATAAGTACTAACTATGGCTACACCTTC. Encoded protein: CASSLRGSQISTNYGYTF. The V call is TRBV5-6, the J call TRBJ1-2, with D tentatively TRBD1 (6 bases). The ends were cut back, 1 base at V and 0 bases at J, with 19 bases in the middle. The CDR3 spans 18 residues. The germline gives CDR1 SGHDT, CDR2 YYEEEE.

The J gene is TRBJ1-3, the V gene TRBV6-1, with a weak D call TRBD1 (6 bases). The CDR3 runs 14 residues. Looked up from germline, CDR1 is MNHNS and CDR2 is SASEGT. Trimming took off 5 bases at V and 1 base at J, with 9 bases between the two ends. The CDR3 nucleotides are TGTGCCAGCAGTCGGACAGCTTCTGGAAACACCATATATTTT. Translated: CASSRTASGNTIYF.

This clonotype was counted between two and nine times. The chain carries TRBV6-1 and TRBJ2-6; D ambiguous. This CDR3 comprises 15 residues. The V end was cut by 6 bases, the J end by 2 bases, with 11 bases between. Germline V gene data show CDR1 as MNHNS and CDR2 as SASEGT. DNA of the CDR3: TGTGCCAGCAGGGGCTCCCCTACTGGGGCCAACGTCCTGACTTTC. Amino acid sequence: CASRGSPTGANVLTF.

This clonotype was seen ten or more times. The J gene is TRBJ2-1, the V gene TRBV6-2 or TRBV6-3; 8 nucleotides match TRBD1. The germline gives CDR1 MNHEY, CDR2 SVGEGT. The J segment lost 3 bases and the V segment lost 7 bases, leaving 5 bases of the junction unmatched. This CDR3 has 14 residues. The CDR3, as DNA: TGTGCCAGCAACCCGGGACAGGACTACAATGAGCAGTTCTTC. Translating gives CASNPGQDYNEQFF.

This chain links TRBV28 with TRBJ2-1, with TRBD2 identical over 11 bases. CDR1 MDHEN and CDR2 SYDVKM come from the germline V gene. The CDR3 consists of 15 residues. The J segment lost 10 bases and the V segment lost 6 bases, leaving 11 bases of the junction unmatched. CDR3 sequence: CASSRLAGSPWEQFF. As DNA, the CDR3 is TGTGCCAGCAGCCGACTAGCGGGGAGCCCCTGGGAGCAGTTCTTC.